Sequencing of this T cell receptor (beta chain) was carried out in a study of cytomegalovirus exposure and HLA in healthy donors (dated by TCRdb to the late 2010s). For the wider study: An earlier analysis of roughly 500 of the donors reported 276 Gb of sequence data and more than 90 million unique TCR beta sequences from some 180 million T cells. The T cell repertoires of 670 or so subjects were profiled by immunosequencing and related to cytomegalovirus serostatus. To study patterns of TCR occurrence, a later analysis re-analyzed previously published TCR beta repertoires from under 750 donors and added high-resolution HLA genotyping. An early release covering some 640 HLA-typed donors comprised about 300 gigabases of sequencing data and tens of millions of unique TCR sequences. An earlier analysis of approximately 500 of the donors applied high-throughput TCR beta sequencing to assess whether each TCR beta V gene segment acted as functional or pseudogenic. Typing coverage differed by locus: A, B, C, DRB1 and DQB1 were typed in roughly 620-640 donors, DQA1 in about 500, DPA1 in some 610, and DPB1 in 450 to 490. Donor age, sex, ethnicity and CMV serostatus were compiled alongside the repertoire data. In addition to the first cohort of around 670 subjects, a separate validation cohort of 120 different subjects was used. A later genetic analysis used genome-wide SNP genotypes for about 65% of the 666 donors, treating that subset as a discovery cohort. Of the approximately 400 genotyped donors, approximately 82% fell in the genetic ancestry cluster associated with self-reported Caucasian donors. HLA typing included class I and class II loci at four-digit resolution. All discovery cohort repertoires had been generated using a single sequencing platform. Because of strong linkage in the cohort, roughly five DR-DQ haplotypes were treated as single units for association and clustering. The study combined high-throughput TCR immunosequencing, statistical association of individual TCRs with disease status, and machine learning to predict cytomegalovirus infection status. Rather than using new phenotypic data, the later analysis identified candidate immune exposures from TCR beta sequences and from how often those sequences occurred across donors. On average, 235,054 unique TCR beta nucleotide sequences were sequenced per donor among 300 to 500 genotyped donors of the cohort, with 15% to 20% of those sequences being non-productive. The study aimed to test whether cataloging public T cell receptors could reveal signatures of past pathogen exposure.

Details on this clone: The target of this receptor is not known. Base qualities are missing; no much larger clone stands one base away.

The full study reports these points: In a later analysis, most CMV-associated TCR beta chains were found to appear HLA-restricted, with HLA associations seemingly driven largely by CMV exposure. The only immune exposure information available for the cohort was CMV serostatus. In both the original and validation cohorts, the classifier was reported to diagnose cytomegalovirus status with high specificity and sensitivity. Compared with equally common non-associated chains, HLA-associated TCR beta chains in a later analysis were more clonally expanded and had lower generation probabilities. An earlier analysis of 450 to 750 of the donors showed that most TCR beta V segments appeared in productive rearrangements either about 90% or about 30% of the time, which broadly matched IMGT annotations. According to a later analysis, TCR association rates differed among HLA loci, with DRB1 alleles showing the most associated TCRs and HLA-C alleles showing the fewest. Approximately 16 rarely observed V segments, including chromosome 9 orphons, were excluded from the earlier analysis of approximately 500 of the donors because counts were too low. The study listed approximately 150 TCR beta chains as associated with cytomegalovirus. A further reported finding was that TCR beta sequences accurately predicted the HLA-A and HLA-B alleles for most subjects in the first cohort. Most TCR sequences were observed very rarely across donors, whereas some public TCRs were present in many individuals. According to a later analysis, parvovirus B19, influenza, CMV and Epstein-Barr virus appeared linked to several top co-occurrence clusters. In a later analysis, some 18,000 TCR beta sequences were associated with specific HLA alleles at a false discovery rate of 0.05. The sequencing pipeline was judged likely to have produced a cluster of highly shared sequence variants as a technical artifact. The presence/absence analyses assumed that sequencing depth was roughly uniform across donors, and that assumption may not be true. According to the authors, the approach could potentially be generalized to other disease states and immunological phenotypes. An association between a missense DCLRE1C variant and V-gene and J-gene trimming of TCR beta chains was found in a later genetic analysis and replicated in an independent cohort. Correlated functional status among segregating V segments might be attributable to linkage disequilibrium, but an unknown experimental factor could not be ruled out. The cohort was sequenced for TCR beta chains only, and without alpha or paired-chain data the features that could be detected were limited. Because HLA typing was unavailable for some donors at each locus, only the typed subset was used in association tests. When HLA alleles, especially DR and DQ, strongly co-occurred, attributing TCR associations to individual alleles was difficult. Compared with the roughly 710-donor mean, donors in an Asian-associated ancestry cluster had fewer N-insertions in productive TCRs, according to a later genetic analysis. In vitro tests confirmed that a few of the cytomegalovirus-associated TCR beta chains recognize cytomegalovirus antigens.

The cohort consisted of 650 to 850 healthy bone marrow donors. Cohort members were all nominally healthy when sampled, although unrecorded immune exposures were likely present. The donor tested CMV seronegative, placing the donor among the approximately 400 seronegative members of the cohort. Each donor provided a peripheral blood sample, and peripheral blood mononuclear cells were used for TCR beta sequencing. The Qiagen DNeasy Blood Extraction Kit was used to extract genomic DNA from the blood cell samples. Library generation was performed with the immunoSEQ multiplex PCR assay. A mixture of 60 forward primers for TCR Vbeta segments and 13 reverse primers for TCR Jbeta segments was used in the multiplex PCR. A multiplex PCR assay on genomic DNA amplified the CDR3 region of rearranged TCR beta genes. On the Illumina HiSeq System, the amplified TCR beta libraries were sequenced as 87-base-pair reads. In the original analysis: A later analysis counted tens of millions of unique TCR beta chains across the 666 repertoires, and 9.5 million to 11 million of these chains were shared by at least two donors. Raw reads were error-corrected and collapsed into unique sequences by a nearest-neighbor algorithm in which closely related sequences were merged to remove PCR and sequencing errors. V, D and J gene segments were assigned by aligning CDR3 sequences to IMGT reference sequences. For a sequence to be retained, a match of at least six nucleotides to both a V gene segment and a J gene segment was required. A rearrangement was called productive if the CDR3 had no stop codons and remained in frame with V and J, and every other rearrangement was called non-productive. Following IMGT convention, CDR3 was defined as the stretch from the second conserved V-encoded cysteine to the conserved J-encoded phenylalanine. In an earlier analysis of approximately 590 of the donors, sequences lacking an unambiguous match to a single V gene segment were excluded. An earlier analysis of just under 600 of the donors called V segments functional above 56.7% productive rearrangements and segregating when the between-donor standard deviation exceeded 5%. A statistical classification framework was developed to diagnose cytomegalovirus status using the catalog of TCR beta chain sequences. A later analysis assigned V and J genes by comparing TCR nucleotide sequences with IMGT/GENE-DB human TR gene sequences. The TCRdist pipeline was used in a later analysis to assign CDR3 sequences and most-parsimonious VDJ recombination scenarios. In a later analysis, each TCR beta chain was defined by its CDR3 amino acid sequence together with its V-gene family, and reads without a unique V-gene family were excluded. A later analysis removed 550 to 650 highly shared, low-generation-probability nucleotide sequences to deal with suspected cross-contamination and a sequencing artifact. In a later analysis, a clonal expansion index for each public chain was calculated from normalized within-repertoire ranks of inferred template counts. In a later analysis, generation probabilities were computed with a VDJ recombination model fitted to out-of-frame rearrangements, and the resulting probabilities were checked against IGoR. Hypergeometric tests were used in a later analysis to score TCR-TCR, TCR-HLA and TCR-CMV co-occurrence, with a repertoire-size bias correction applied to the TCR pairs. To estimate false discovery rates, a later analysis permuted the HLA or CMV assignments 20 times. A later analysis grouped co-occurring TCRs with DBSCAN, adding TCRdist sequence similarity when clustering within HLA-allele-positive subsets. Repertoires with fewer than 30,000 or more than 120,000 public chains were left out of co-occurrence clustering, as were roughly five repertoires with anomalous nucleotide sharing. The table comes from immuneACCESS by way of TCRdb, which keeps in-frame sequences with V and J called. Part of the clones is missing from these tables; in studies checked, under half for an unresolved V gene and the rest for unknown reasons. V, J and clone size are those of that table, while D and trimming were read from the DNA. The sample table shows roughly 67,000 clones, and about four fifths are seen once. The top ten hold 2.5% to 3.5% of the sample.

The sequenced sample consisted of PBMCs. The receptor was derived from a woman between 25 and 40 years old in good health and CMV-seronegative.

The CDR3 protein: CASSLGGYNSPLHF. Here is the DNA: TGTGCCAGCAGTCTCGGGGGATATAATTCACCCCTCCACTTT. The chain links TRBV5-4 with TRBJ1-6; perhaps TRBD1 is the D gene, with 5 bases matching. Trimming costs V 5 bases and J 4 bases, and their ends lie 10 bases apart. As encoded in the germline V gene (reference sequence), CDR1 is SGHNT while CDR2 is YYREEE. Its CDR3 holds 14 amino acids, cysteine through phenylalanine. Kept here is only the CDR3 DNA, which spans 42 bases and is read in frame from base 1.